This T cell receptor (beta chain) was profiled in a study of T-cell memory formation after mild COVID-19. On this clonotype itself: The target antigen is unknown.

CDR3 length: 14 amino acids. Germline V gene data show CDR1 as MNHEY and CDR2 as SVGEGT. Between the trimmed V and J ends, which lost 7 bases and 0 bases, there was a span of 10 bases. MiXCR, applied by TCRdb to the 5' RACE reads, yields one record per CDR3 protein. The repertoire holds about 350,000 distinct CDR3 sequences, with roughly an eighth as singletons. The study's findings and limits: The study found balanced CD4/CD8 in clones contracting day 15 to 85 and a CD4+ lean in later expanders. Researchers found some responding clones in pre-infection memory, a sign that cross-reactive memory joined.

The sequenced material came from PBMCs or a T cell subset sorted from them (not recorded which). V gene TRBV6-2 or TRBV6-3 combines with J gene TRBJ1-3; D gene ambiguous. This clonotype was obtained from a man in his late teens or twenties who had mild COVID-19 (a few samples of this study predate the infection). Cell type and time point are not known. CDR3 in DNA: TGTGCCAGCACCGGACGGAACTCTGGAAACACCATATATTTT. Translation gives CASTGRNSGNTIYF.